The clone carrying this T cell receptor (beta chain) is deemed medium-sized. This sample stems from a study of circulating CD8 cells and anti-PD-1 response in melanoma. Sorting of live CD3+CD8+TCRalphabeta+ cells by PD-1 and/or TIGIT gave four subsets. Each library started from approximately 15 ng of total RNA using the QIAseq Immune Repertoire TCR panel. TCRdb fed the reads into MiXCR, producing one record per CDR3 protein. The data show approximately 900 distinct CDR3 sequences, 5.5% to 7.5% seen once. Germline CDR1 SQVTM, CDR2 ANQGSEA. This CDR3 region has 12 residues. V lost 4 bases to trimming and J lost 3 bases, with 9 bases between them.

The chain links TRBV29-1 to TRBJ1-1; no definite D call. The receptor's source is a human donor with melanoma. This material consisted of CD8+ T cells from PBMCs, taken at baseline or after one month of anti-PD-1 therapy (not recorded which). CDR3 sequence: CSVVWEDTEAFF. The CDR3 DNA reads as TGCAGCGTTGTCTGGGAGGACACTGAAGCTTTCTTT. Complete variable domain (other parts from reference TRBV29-1 and TRBJ1-1): SAVISQKPSRDICQRGTSLTIQCQVDSQVTMMFWYRQQPGQSLTLIATANQGSEATYESGFVIDKFPISRPNLTFSTLTVSNMSPEDSSIYLCSVVWEDTEAFFGQGTRLTVV.